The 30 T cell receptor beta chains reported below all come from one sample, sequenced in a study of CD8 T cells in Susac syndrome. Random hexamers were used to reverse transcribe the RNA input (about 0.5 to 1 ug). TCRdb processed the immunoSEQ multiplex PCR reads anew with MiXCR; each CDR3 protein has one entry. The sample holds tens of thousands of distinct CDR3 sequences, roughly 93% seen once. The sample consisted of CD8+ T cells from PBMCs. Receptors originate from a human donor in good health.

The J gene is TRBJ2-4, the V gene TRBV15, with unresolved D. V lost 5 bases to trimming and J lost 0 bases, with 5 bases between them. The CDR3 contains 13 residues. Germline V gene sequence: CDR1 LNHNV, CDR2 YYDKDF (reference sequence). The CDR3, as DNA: TGTGCCACCAGCGGGCTAGCCAAAAACATTCAGTACTTC. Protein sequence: CATSGLAKNIQYF.

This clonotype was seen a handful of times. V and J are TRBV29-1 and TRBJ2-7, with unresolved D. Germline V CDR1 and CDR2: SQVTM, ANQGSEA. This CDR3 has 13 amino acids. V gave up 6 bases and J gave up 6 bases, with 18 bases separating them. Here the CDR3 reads CSVDGSSSREQYF. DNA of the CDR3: TGCAGCGTCGACGGCAGCTCGTCCCGCGAGCAGTACTTC.

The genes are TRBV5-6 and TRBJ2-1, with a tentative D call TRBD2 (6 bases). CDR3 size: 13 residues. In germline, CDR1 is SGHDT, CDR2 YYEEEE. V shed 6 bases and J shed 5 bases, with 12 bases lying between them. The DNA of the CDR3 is TGTGCCAGCATTCCTTGGGGGGACAATGAGCAGTTCTTC. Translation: CASIPWGDNEQFF.

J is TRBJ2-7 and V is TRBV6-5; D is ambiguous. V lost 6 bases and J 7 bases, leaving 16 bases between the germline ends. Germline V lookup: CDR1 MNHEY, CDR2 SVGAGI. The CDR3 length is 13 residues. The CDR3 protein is CASSTGPYGEQYF. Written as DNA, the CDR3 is TGTGCCAGCAGCACCGGGCCCTACGGGGAGCAGTACTTC.

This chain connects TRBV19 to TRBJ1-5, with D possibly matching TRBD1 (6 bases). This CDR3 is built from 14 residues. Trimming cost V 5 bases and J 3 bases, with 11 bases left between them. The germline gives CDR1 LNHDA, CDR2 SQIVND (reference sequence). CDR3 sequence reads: CASSLRTVNQPQHF. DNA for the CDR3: TGTGCCAGTAGTCTGCGGACAGTCAATCAGCCCCAGCATTTT.

The CDR3: CSVRGGRLTGELFF. The CDR3 DNA reads as TGCAGCGTGAGGGGGGGGCGTCTCACCGGGGAGCTGTTTTTT. The chain joins TRBV29-1 to TRBJ2-2; weak D call: TRBD2 (7 bases). V lost 6 bases, J lost 4 bases, and 15 bases lay in between. Per the germline V gene, CDR1 is SQVTM and CDR2 is ANQGSEA. The CDR3 covers 14 residues.

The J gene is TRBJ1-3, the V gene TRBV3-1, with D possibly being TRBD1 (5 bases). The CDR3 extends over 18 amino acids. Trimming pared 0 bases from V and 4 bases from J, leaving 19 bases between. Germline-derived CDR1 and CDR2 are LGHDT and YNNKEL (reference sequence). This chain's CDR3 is CASSQDHFVRAAGNTIYF. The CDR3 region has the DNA TGTGCCAGCAGCCAAGATCATTTCGTCAGGGCGGCCGGAAACACCATATATTTT.

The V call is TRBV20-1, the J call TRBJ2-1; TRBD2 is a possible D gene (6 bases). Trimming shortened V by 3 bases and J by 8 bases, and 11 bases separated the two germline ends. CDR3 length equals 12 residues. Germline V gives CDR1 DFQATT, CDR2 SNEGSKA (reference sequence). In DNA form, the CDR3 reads TGCAGTGCTAGCCAACTAGCTTATGAGCAGTTCTTC. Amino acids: CSASQLAYEQFF.

CDR3 sequence reads: CASSLARKYEQYF. The CDR3 DNA follows: TGCGCCAGCAGCTTGGCTCGGAAGTACGAGCAGTACTTC. The V gene is TRBV5-1, the J gene TRBJ2-7, with D hard to call. The CDR3 loop spans 13 amino acids. CDR1 is SGHRS and CDR2 is YFSETQ in the germline V gene. V lost 0 bases, J lost 4 bases, and 8 bases lay in between.

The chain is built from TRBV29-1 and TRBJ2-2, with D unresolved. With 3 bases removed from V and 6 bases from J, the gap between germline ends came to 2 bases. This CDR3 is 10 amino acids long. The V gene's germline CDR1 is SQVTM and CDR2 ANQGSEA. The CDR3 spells CSVESGELFF. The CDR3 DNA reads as TGCAGCGTTGAGTCCGGGGAGCTGTTTTTT.

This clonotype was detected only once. Here the CDR3 reads CSVEVRGMTGPSYEQYF. CDR3 in DNA: TGCAGCGTTGAGGTCCGGGGTATGACAGGGCCATCCTACGAGCAGTACTTC. The V gene is TRBV29-1, the J gene TRBJ2-7; 7 bases match TRBD1. V lost 3 bases and J lost 1; bases outside the gene matches: 15. The CDR3 consists of 17 residues. Looked up from germline, CDR1 is SQVTM and CDR2 is ANQGSEA.

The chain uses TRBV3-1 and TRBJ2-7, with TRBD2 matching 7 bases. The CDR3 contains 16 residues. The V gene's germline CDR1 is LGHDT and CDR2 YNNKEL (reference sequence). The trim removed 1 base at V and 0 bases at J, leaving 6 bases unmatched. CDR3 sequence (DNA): TGTGCCAGCAGCCAAGGTTCTAGCGGAATCTCCTACGAGCAGTACTTC. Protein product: CASSQGSSGISYEQYF.

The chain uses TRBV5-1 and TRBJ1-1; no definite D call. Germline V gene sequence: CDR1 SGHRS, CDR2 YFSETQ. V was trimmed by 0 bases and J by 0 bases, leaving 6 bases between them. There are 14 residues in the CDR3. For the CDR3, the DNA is TGCGCCAGCAGCTTGGACAGCTTGAACACTGAAGCTTTCTTT. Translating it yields CASSLDSLNTEAFF.

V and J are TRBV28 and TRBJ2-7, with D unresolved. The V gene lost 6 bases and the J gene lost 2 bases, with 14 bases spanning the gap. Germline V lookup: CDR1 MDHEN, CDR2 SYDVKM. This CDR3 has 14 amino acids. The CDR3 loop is CASSRPLVAYEQYF. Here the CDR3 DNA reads TGTGCCAGCAGCCGGCCCCTGGTAGCCTACGAGCAGTACTTC.

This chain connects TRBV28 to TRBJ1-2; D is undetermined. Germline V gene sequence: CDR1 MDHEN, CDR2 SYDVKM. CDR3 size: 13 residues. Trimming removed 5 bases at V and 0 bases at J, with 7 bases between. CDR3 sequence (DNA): TGTGCCAGCAGTCAGACTTCTAACTATGGCTACACCTTC. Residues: CASSQTSNYGYTF.

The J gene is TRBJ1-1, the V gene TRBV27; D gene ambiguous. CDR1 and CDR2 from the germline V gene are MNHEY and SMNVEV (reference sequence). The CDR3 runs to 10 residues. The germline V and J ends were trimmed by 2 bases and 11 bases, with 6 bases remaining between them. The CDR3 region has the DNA TGTGCCAGCAGTTTAACAGCGGCTTTCTTT. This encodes CASSLTAAFF.

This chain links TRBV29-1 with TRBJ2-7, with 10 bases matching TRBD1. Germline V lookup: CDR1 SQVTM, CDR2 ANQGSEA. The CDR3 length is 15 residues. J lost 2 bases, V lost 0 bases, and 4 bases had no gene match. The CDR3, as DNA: TGCAGCGTTGAAGAAAGGGGACAGGGGACCTACGAGCAGTACTTC. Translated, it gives CSVEERGQGTYEQYF.

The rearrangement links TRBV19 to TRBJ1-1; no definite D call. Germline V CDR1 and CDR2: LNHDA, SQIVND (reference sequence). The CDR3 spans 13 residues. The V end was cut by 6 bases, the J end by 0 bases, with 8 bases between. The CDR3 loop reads CASRNLMNTEAFF. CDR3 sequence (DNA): TGTGCCAGTAGAAACCTTATGAACACTGAAGCTTTCTTT.

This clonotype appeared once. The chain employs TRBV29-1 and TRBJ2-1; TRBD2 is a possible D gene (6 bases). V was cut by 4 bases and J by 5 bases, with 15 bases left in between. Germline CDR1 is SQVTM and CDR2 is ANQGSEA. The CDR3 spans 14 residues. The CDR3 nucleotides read TGCAGCGTTGGATCGGGAGTTATGAACAATGAGCAGTTCTTC. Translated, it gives CSVGSGVMNNEQFF.

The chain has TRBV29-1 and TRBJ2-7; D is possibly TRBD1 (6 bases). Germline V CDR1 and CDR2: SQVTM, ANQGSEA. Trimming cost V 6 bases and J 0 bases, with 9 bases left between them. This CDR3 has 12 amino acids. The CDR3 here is CSVGQSSYEQYF. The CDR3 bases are TGCAGCGTAGGACAGAGCTCCTACGAGCAGTACTTC.

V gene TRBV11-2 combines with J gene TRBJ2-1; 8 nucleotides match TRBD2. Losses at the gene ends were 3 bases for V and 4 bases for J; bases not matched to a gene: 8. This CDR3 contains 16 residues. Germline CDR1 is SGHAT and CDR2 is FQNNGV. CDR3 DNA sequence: TGTGCCAGCAGCTTGCCAACTAGCGGCGGTTACAATGAGCAGTTCTTC. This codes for CASSLPTSGGYNEQFF.

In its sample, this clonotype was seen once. The CDR3 bases are TGTGCCAGCAGCCAAGATTTTCCGGGGGCCTACGAGCAGTACTTC. Amino acid sequence: CASSQDFPGAYEQYF. The chain uses TRBV3-1 and TRBJ2-7; maybe TRBD2 (6 bases). Trimming left V 0 bases short and J 2 bases short, with 11 bases between. The CDR3 covers 15 residues. The germline V gene encodes CDR1 LGHDT and CDR2 YNNKEL (reference sequence).

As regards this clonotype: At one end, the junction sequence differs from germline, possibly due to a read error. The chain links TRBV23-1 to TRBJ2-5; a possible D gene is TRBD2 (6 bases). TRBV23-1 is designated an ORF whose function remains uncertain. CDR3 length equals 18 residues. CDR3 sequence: CASSPYFRRVPSEESQYF. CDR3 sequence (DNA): TGCGCCAGCAGTCCGTACTTCAGGAGGGTACCTTCAGAAGAGAGCCAGTACTTC.

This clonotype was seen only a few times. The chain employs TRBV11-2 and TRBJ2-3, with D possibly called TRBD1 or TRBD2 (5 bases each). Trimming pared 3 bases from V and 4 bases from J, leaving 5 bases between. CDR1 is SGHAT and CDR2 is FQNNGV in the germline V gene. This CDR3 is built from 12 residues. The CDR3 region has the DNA TGTGCCAGCAGCTTGGGGGCAGATACGCAGTATTTT. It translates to CASSLGADTQYF.

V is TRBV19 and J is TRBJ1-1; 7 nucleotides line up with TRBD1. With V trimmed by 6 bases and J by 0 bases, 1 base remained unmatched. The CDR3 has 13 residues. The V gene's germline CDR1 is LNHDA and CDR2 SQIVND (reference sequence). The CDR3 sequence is CASRGQMNTEAFF. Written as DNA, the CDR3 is TGTGCCAGTAGGGGACAGATGAACACTGAAGCTTTCTTT.

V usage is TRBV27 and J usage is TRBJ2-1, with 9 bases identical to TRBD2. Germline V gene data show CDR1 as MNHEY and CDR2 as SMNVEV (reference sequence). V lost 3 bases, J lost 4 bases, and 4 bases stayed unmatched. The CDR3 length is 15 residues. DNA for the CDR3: TGTGCCAGCAGTTTGACGACTAGCGGTTACAATGAGCAGTTCTTC. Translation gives CASSLTTSGYNEQFF.

DNA for the CDR3: TGTGCCACCAGTTCCCCGGGGGACCACGAGCAGTACTTC. Translated: CATSSPGDHEQYF. The genes are TRBV15 and TRBJ2-7, with D possibly TRBD2 on 6 matching bases. CDR1 and CDR2 from the germline V gene are LNHNV and YYDKDF (reference sequence). The CDR3 loop spans 13 amino acids. The V end was cut by 6 bases, the J end by 5 bases, with 14 bases between.

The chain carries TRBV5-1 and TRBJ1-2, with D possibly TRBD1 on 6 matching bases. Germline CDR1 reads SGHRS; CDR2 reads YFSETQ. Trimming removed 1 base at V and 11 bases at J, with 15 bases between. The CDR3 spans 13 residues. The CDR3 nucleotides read TGCGCCAGCAGCTTGTACGGGGGCGACGAATACACCTTC. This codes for CASSLYGGDEYTF.

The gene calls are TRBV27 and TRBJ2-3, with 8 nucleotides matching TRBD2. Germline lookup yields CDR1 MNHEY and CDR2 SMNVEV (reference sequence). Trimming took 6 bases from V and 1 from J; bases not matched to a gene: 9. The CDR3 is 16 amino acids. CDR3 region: CASSTLLAGGTDTQYF. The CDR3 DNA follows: TGTGCCAGCAGCACCCTGCTAGCGGGCGGCACAGATACGCAGTATTTT.

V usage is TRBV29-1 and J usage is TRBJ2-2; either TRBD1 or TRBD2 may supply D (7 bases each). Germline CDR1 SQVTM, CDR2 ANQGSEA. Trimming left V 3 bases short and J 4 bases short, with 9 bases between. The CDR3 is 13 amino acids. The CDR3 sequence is CSVDRGGTGELFF. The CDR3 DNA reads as TGCAGCGTTGACAGGGGGGGCACCGGGGAGCTGTTTTTT.